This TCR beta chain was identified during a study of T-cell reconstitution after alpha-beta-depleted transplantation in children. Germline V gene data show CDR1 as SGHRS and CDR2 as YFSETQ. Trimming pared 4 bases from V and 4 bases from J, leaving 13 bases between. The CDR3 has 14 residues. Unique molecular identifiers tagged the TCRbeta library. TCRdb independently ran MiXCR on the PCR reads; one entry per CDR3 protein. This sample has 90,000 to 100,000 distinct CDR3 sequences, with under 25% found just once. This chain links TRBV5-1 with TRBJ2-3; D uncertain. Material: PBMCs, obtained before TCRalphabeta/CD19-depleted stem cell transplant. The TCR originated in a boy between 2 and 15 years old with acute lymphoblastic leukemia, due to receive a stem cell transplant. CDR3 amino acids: CASSMDPLPDTQYF. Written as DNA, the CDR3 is TGCGCCAGCAGCATGGACCCCCTCCCAGATACGCAGTATTTT. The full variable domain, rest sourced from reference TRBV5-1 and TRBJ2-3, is KAGVTQTPRYLIKTRGQQVTLSCSPISGHRSVSWYQQTPGQGLQFLFEYFSETQRNKGNFPGRFSGRQFSNSRSEMNVSTLELGDSALYLCASSMDPLPDTQYFGPGTRLTVL.